This T cell receptor beta chain was sequenced for a study of control samples from healthy donors and cancer patients. This clone occurred once. This table comes from immunoSEQ multiplex PCR, and its TCRdb copy is limited to in-frame clones, with some not included. The sample gives roughly 52,000 clones, approximately 95% of which show up once; 2% to 3% is in the top ten. The germline gives CDR1 SGHRS, CDR2 YFSETQ. V dropped 0 bases and J dropped 6 bases, with 13 bases sitting between them. The CDR3 runs to 14 residues. This receptor was identified in a man under 40 in good health. Sequenced sample: blood. V and J are TRBV5-1 and TRBJ2-7, with a possible D match to TRBD2 (5 bases). The CDR3 region is CASSLGLSPLEQYF. The CDR3 DNA follows: TGCGCCAGCAGCTTGGGACTATCTCCTCTCGAGCAGTACTTC.